The 30 T cell receptor beta chains in this list originate from one sample, sequenced in a study of radiation and T cells in renal cell carcinoma. Specified time point: blood 2 weeks post-SBRT. Treatment denoted: 15 Gy SBRT to primary tumor, nephrectomy 4 weeks later. Sequencing used immunoSEQ multiplex PCR; TCRdb keeps in-frame clones, though not all of them. There are approximately 49,000 clones in the sample; approximately 80% occur only once, and 29% lies in the top ten. The input for sequencing was blood, taken from a patient whose treatment included radiotherapy and nephrectomy. Source of these receptors: a woman in her 70s with renal cell carcinoma.

V is TRBV9 and J is TRBJ1-2; maybe TRBD1 (5 bases). The CDR3 is 15 amino acids. Germline V lookup: CDR1 SGDLS, CDR2 YYNGEE. Between the trimmed V and J ends, which lost 4 bases and 4 bases, there was a span of 17 bases. CDR3 protein: CASSPQSTGLYGYTF. The CDR3 region has the DNA TGTGCCAGCAGCCCACAGTCAACGGGGCTCTATGGCTACACCTTC.

CDR3 DNA: TGTGCCAGCAGTGAAGGACAGATTAACTATGGCTACACCTTC. This translates into CASSEGQINYGYTF. The chain is built from TRBV6-1 and TRBJ1-2; TRBD1 might be the D (5 bases). CDR3 length: 14 residues. CDR1 and CDR2 (germline): MNHNS, SASEGT. Deletions cut 1 base from V and 1 base from J, with 7 bases between.

The chain has TRBV5-1 and TRBJ1-1; unclear D gene. The V end was cut by 4 bases, the J end by 0 bases, with 10 bases between. Germline V lookup: CDR1 SGHRS, CDR2 YFSETQ. CDR3 length: 14 amino acids. The CDR3 loop reads CASSSESLNTEAFF. CDR3 in DNA: TGCGCCAGCAGCAGTGAGTCACTGAACACTGAAGCTTTCTTT.

The rearrangement joins TRBV27 to TRBJ2-4; a possible D gene is TRBD2 (6 bases). The ends were cut back, 3 bases at V and 0 bases at J, with 6 bases in the middle. CDR1 and CDR2 from the germline V gene are MNHEY and SMNVEV (reference sequence). This CDR3 is built from 14 residues. The CDR3 sequence: CASSFGGAKNIQYF. The DNA for the CDR3 is TGTGCCAGCAGTTTCGGGGGAGCCAAAAACATTCAGTACTTC.

The V call is TRBV7-7, the J call TRBJ2-1; weak D call: TRBD1 (6 bases). CDR3 length: 15 amino acids. Trimming took off 5 bases at V and 6 bases at J, with 17 bases between the two ends. From germline, CDR1 is SSHAT and CDR2 FNYEAQ (reference sequence). CDR3 nucleotide sequence: TGTGCCAGCAGCAGGGGACAAAGAGGTCTCAATGAGCAGTTCTTC. It is translated as CASSRGQRGLNEQFF.

The chain has TRBV27 and TRBJ1-1, with a weak D call TRBD1 (5 bases). Germline V CDR1 and CDR2: MNHEY, SMNVEV (reference sequence). V dropped 5 bases and J dropped 6 bases, with 13 bases sitting between them. The CDR3 sequence is 13 residues long. The CDR3 DNA reads TGTGCCAGCAGTCCCCCCGGGGGGGCTGAAGCTTTCTTT. Its translation is CASSPPGGAEAFF.

The gene calls are TRBV6-1 and TRBJ1-1; D call uncertain. Germline CDR1 and CDR2: MNHNS and SASEGT. The CDR3 is 13 residues long. V dropped 2 bases and J dropped 2 bases, with 6 bases sitting between them. The CDR3 coding sequence is TGTGCCAGCAGTGAAATGCTAAACACTGAAGCTTTCTTT. Translation gives CASSEMLNTEAFF.

The chain couples TRBV12-1 to TRBJ2-1. TRBV12-1 is a known pseudogene. This CDR3 has 16 amino acids. The CDR3 DNA follows: TGTGCCAGCAGCCGGCCGGGACCCGGAGGCTACAATGAGCAGTTCTTC. Its protein product is CASSRPGPGGYNEQFF.

The V call is TRBV6-6, the J call TRBJ1-3, with 9 bases identical to TRBD1. V dropped 0 bases and J dropped 4; count of bases not matched to a gene: 1. CDR1 and CDR2 (germline): MNHNY, SVGAGI (reference sequence). The CDR3 is made up of 15 amino acids. The chain's CDR3 is CASSYSTGGGNTIYF. Written as DNA, the CDR3 is TGTGCCAGCAGTTACTCGACAGGGGGAGGAAACACCATATATTTT.

The chain joins TRBV5-6 to TRBJ2-7; D not certain. The CDR3 spans 12 residues. In germline, CDR1 is SGHDT, CDR2 YYEEEE. V lost 4 bases and J 2 bases, leaving 7 bases between the germline ends. Here the CDR3 DNA reads TGTGCCAGCAGCCGTGATCCCTACGAGCAGTACTTC. It encodes CASSRDPYEQYF.

This clone was seen once. V usage is TRBV9 and J usage is TRBJ1-2, with 9 nucleotides matching TRBD1. Trimming cost V 4 bases and J 7 bases; bases outside gene matches: 14. This CDR3 comprises 16 residues. Germline loops: CDR1 SGDLS, CDR2 YYNGEE. In nucleotides, the CDR3 is TGTGCCAGCAGCCCCCGGGACAGGGATCGTTCTGGTGGCTACACCTTC. Protein sequence: CASSPRDRDRSGGYTF.

The chain uses TRBV11-3 and TRBJ1-4; D is unresolved. With 5 bases removed from V and 11 bases from J, the gap between germline ends came to 15 bases. CDR3 length: 13 residues. CDR1 is SGHNT, CDR2 YENEEA, per germline. CDR3 coding DNA: TGTGCCAGCAGCCTCAAACCCGACACCAAACTGTTTTTT. This translates into CASSLKPDTKLFF.

The chain carries TRBV27 and TRBJ2-7; D might be TRBD2 (5 bases). There are 11 residues in the CDR3. Germline CDR1 reads MNHEY; CDR2 reads SMNVEV (reference sequence). V was shortened by 4 bases and J by 5 bases, with 6 bases between the two germline ends. The CDR3 coding sequence is TGTGCCAGCAGTTCGAGGGACGAGCAGTACTTC. It translates to CASSSRDEQYF.

The CDR3 region has the DNA TGCAGCGCCGGGACTAGCGGGCCTGCTAGCACAGATACGCAGTATTTT. As protein: CSAGTSGPASTDTQYF. This chain joins TRBV29-1 and TRBJ2-3; 12 bases line up with TRBD2. Germline V gene data show CDR1 as SQVTM and CDR2 as ANQGSEA. The CDR3 is made up of 16 amino acids. V shed 7 bases, J shed 0 bases, and the junction held 8 bases outside the gene matches.

This chain connects TRBV7-9 to TRBJ2-3, with 9 bases matching TRBD2. The germline gives CDR1 SEHNR, CDR2 FQNEAQ (reference sequence). The CDR3 contains 16 residues. V was pared by 6 bases and J by 0 bases, with 7 bases of the junction left unmatched. The CDR3 nucleotides read TGTGCCAGCAGGGCGCCTAGCGGGGCCAGCACAGATACGCAGTATTTT. Protein product: CASRAPSGASTDTQYF.

V usage is TRBV5-1 and J usage is TRBJ2-7; unclear D gene. This CDR3 has 12 amino acids. CDR1 and CDR2 from the germline V gene are SGHRS and YFSETQ. V lost 4 bases, J lost 5 bases, and 10 bases lay in between. CDR3 sequence (DNA): TGCGCCAGCAGCGTTGAAGCACACGAGCAGTACTTC. Protein sequence: CASSVEAHEQYF.

The chain is built from TRBV18 and TRBJ2-5; D may be TRBD1 (5 bases). V was shortened by 5 bases and J by 4 bases, with 20 bases between the two germline ends. The CDR3 is 16 residues long. Germline CDR1 is KGHSH and CDR2 is LQKENI. The CDR3: CASSNLAGPNRETQYF. The CDR3 region has the DNA TGTGCCAGCTCAAATCTGGCAGGGCCCAACAGAGAGACCCAGTACTTC. Supplemented by reference TRBV18 and TRBJ2-5, the full variable domain reads NAGVMQNPRHLVRRRGQEARLRCSPMKGHSHVYWYRQLPEEGLKFMVYLQKENIIDESGMPKERFSAEFPKEGPSILRIQQVVRGDSAAYFCASSNLAGPNRETQYFGPGTRLLVL.

In regard to this clone: Other DNA sequences within the sample encode an identical CDR3. The rearrangement joins TRBV30 to TRBJ2-4; a possible D gene is TRBD2 (5 bases). CDR3 length: 12 residues. V was pared by 4 bases and J by 3 bases, with 7 bases between. Germline V CDR1 and CDR2: GTSNPN, SVGIG (reference sequence). CDR3 sequence reads: CAWNRGKNIQYF. In DNA, the CDR3 is TGTGCCTGGAACCGGGGCAAAAACATTCAGTACTTC.

CDR3 bases: TGTGCCACCAGCAGAGATGGTAGGGGAGGCAATCAGCCCCAGCATTTT. This gives the protein CATSRDGRGGNQPQHF. V and J are TRBV15 and TRBJ1-5, with D perhaps TRBD1 (5 bases). The germline V gene has CDR1 LNHNV and CDR2 YYDKDF (reference sequence). The CDR3 spans 16 residues. V was shortened by 0 bases and J by 2 bases, with 11 bases between the two germline ends.

The chain employs TRBV19 and TRBJ2-2, with D possibly matching TRBD1 (6 bases). This CDR3 contains 16 residues. CDR1 is LNHDA and CDR2 is SQIVND in the germline V gene (reference sequence). Trimming removed 6 bases at V and 2 bases at J, with 16 bases between. DNA of the CDR3: TGTGCCAGTAGAACAAACAGGGCTCCCAACACCGGGGAGCTGTTTTTT. Protein: CASRTNRAPNTGELFF.

The chain couples TRBV19 to TRBJ2-5, with no clear D. The germline V and J ends were trimmed by 5 bases and 2 bases, with 12 bases remaining between them. The CDR3 runs 14 residues. Germline values: CDR1 LNHDA, CDR2 SQIVND (reference sequence). Here the CDR3 reads CASSVRSGQETQYF. As DNA, the CDR3 is TGTGCCAGTAGTGTACGATCAGGACAAGAGACCCAGTACTTC. The whole variable domain, remainder taken from reference TRBV19 and TRBJ2-5, is DGGITQSPKYLFRKEGQNVTLSCEQNLNHDAMYWYRQDPGQGLRLIYYSQIVNDFQKGDIAEGYSVSREKKESFPLTVTSAQKNPTAFYLCASSVRSGQETQYFGPGTRLLVL.

V usage is TRBV19 and J usage is TRBJ1-1; 8 positions match TRBD1. There are 13 residues in the CDR3. Losses at the gene ends were 6 bases for V and 5 bases for J; bases not matched to a gene: 5. Germline V gene sequence: CDR1 LNHDA, CDR2 SQIVND (reference sequence). This CDR3 reads CASSPTGGTEAFF. CDR3 coding DNA: TGTGCCAGTAGCCCCACAGGGGGGACTGAAGCTTTCTTT. The complete variable domain, with remaining parts taken from reference TRBV19 and TRBJ1-1, reads DGGITQSPKYLFRKEGQNVTLSCEQNLNHDAMYWYRQDPGQGLRLIYYSQIVNDFQKGDIAEGYSVSREKKESFPLTVTSAQKNPTAFYLCASSPTGGTEAFFGQGTRLTVV.

DNA for the CDR3: TGCGCCAGCAGTGGGGGGAGACTAGCGGGCCACCAAGAGACCCAGTACTTC. Amino acid sequence: CASSGGRLAGHQETQYF. The chain links TRBV10-1 to TRBJ2-5; TRBD2 aligns across 10 bases. The CDR3 totals 17 residues. CDR1 WNHNN and CDR2 SYGVQD come from the germline V gene (reference sequence). The J segment lost 0 bases and the V segment lost 4 bases, leaving 8 bases of the junction unmatched.

The chain recombines TRBV4-2 with TRBJ2-1; D gene unclear. The CDR3 is 13 residues long. The germline V gene has CDR1 LGHNA and CDR2 YNFKEQ. Trimming shortened V by 0 bases and J by 11 bases, and 11 bases separated the two germline ends. The CDR3 is CASSQDQNSKQFF. CDR3 bases: TGTGCCAGCAGCCAAGATCAGAACAGCAAGCAGTTCTTC.

The rearrangement uses TRBV27 and TRBJ2-1; 9 positions agree with TRBD1. The CDR3 contains 13 residues. J lost 8 bases, V lost 8 bases, and 7 bases had no gene match. Germline CDR1 MNHEY, CDR2 SMNVEV (reference sequence). CDR3 sequence reads: CASFRQGGDEQFF. As DNA, the CDR3 is TGTGCCAGCTTCAGACAGGGGGGAGATGAGCAGTTCTTC.

V is TRBV5-1 and J is TRBJ2-7; 9 positions match TRBD2. V dropped 4 bases and J dropped 2; count of bases not matched to a gene: 7. Germline V gene sequence: CDR1 SGHRS, CDR2 YFSETQ. The length of the CDR3 is 15 residues. This chain's CDR3 is CASSPAGGGTYEQYF. DNA of the CDR3: TGCGCCAGCAGCCCAGCGGGGGGAGGAACCTACGAGCAGTACTTC.

This chain uses TRBV2 with TRBJ2-7, with TRBD1 matching 7 bases. J was trimmed by 2 bases and V by 7 bases; bases with no gene match: 11. The germline V gene encodes CDR1 SNHLY and CDR2 FYNNEI. The CDR3 runs to 15 residues. The CDR3 DNA reads as TGTGCCAGCACCCCACAGGGGTCAACCACCTACGAGCAGTACTTC. It translates to CASTPQGSTTYEQYF. Full variable domain (remainder filled in from reference TRBV2 and TRBJ2-7): EPEVTQTPSHQVTQMGQEVILRCVPISNHLYFYWYRQILGQKVEFLVSFYNNEISEKSEIFDDQFSVERPDGSNFTLKIRSTKLEDSAMYFCASTPQGSTTYEQYFGPGTRLTVT.

This clone was recorded once. The chain couples TRBV7-9 to TRBJ2-1; 13 bases map to TRBD2. The junction had 8 bases not matched to a gene; V was cut back by 2 bases and J by 4 bases. There are 18 residues in the CDR3. Germline V gives CDR1 SEHNR, CDR2 FQNEAQ (reference sequence). The CDR3 loop is CASSLTLGLAGVYNEQFF. CDR3 DNA: TGTGCCAGCAGCTTAACCTTAGGACTAGCGGGAGTATACAATGAGCAGTTCTTC.

The chain uses TRBV11-2 and TRBJ1-1; D unresolved. The CDR3 has 13 residues. The V end lost 1 base, the J end lost 4 bases, and 7 bases lay between the germline ends. The V gene's germline CDR1 is SGHAT and CDR2 FQNNGV. The CDR3 region is CASSLGPGTEAFF. The DNA for the CDR3 is TGTGCCAGCAGCTTAGGCCCGGGCACTGAAGCTTTCTTT.

This clone occurred once. The chain couples TRBV9 to TRBJ2-5; D gene ambiguous. The CDR3 contains 14 residues. The germline CDR1 and CDR2 sequences are SGDLS and YYNGEE. V was pared by 1 base and J by 5 bases, with 12 bases between. CDR3 sequence (DNA): TGTGCCAGCAGCGTATCCATGGGCCGGGAGACCCAGTACTTC. Translated, it gives CASSVSMGRETQYF.